This TCR beta chain was captured by sequencing in a study of blood T cell repertoires in COVID-19. The wider study: Researchers got acute and convalescent COVID-19 samples from the United States, Italy and Spain. T cells, B-cell-depleted T cells, or PBMCs supplied cDNA or gDNA.

The CDR3 is 18 residues long. Sequenced by immunoSEQ multiplex PCR; TCRdb stores in-frame clones only, minus some. The sample has some 150,000 clones, roughly 80% seen once. V is TRBV21-1 and J is TRBJ1-2; the listed D gene, TRBD1, was not tested against the DNA. TRBV21-1 has pseudogene status. The clonotype originates from a human donor in a cohort sampled during active COVID-19. Sequences were obtained from peripheral blood. CDR3 coding DNA: TGTGCCAGCAGCAAAGTGGGGGACAAAGGGAGTGTACCAAACGGCTACACCTTC. Encoded protein: CASSKVGDKGSVPNGYTF.